This T cell receptor beta chain was obtained from a study of identical twins. In this sample, this clonotype turned up many times. No antigen is known for it. Via MiXCR, TCRdb re-called the 5' RACE reads, giving one row per CDR3 protein. The sample shows approximately 890,000 distinct CDR3 sequences, roughly an eighth of them seen only once. Findings and caveats of the study: Low generation-probability sequences were in excess among twin-shared out-of-frame alpha sequences.

The CDR3 consists of 18 residues. Looked up from germline, CDR1 is DFQATT and CDR2 is SNEGSKA (reference sequence). Trimming at V came to 3 bases and at J to 4 bases, leaving 18 bases not matched to a gene. This sample also appeared in a second study, on yellow fever vaccine responses in identical twins.

The TCR comes from a woman aged 18-29 years in good health. What was sequenced was PBMCs. The V gene is TRBV20-1, the J gene TRBJ2-7; 10 bases fit TRBD1. The CDR3 coding sequence is TGCAGTGCTAGTCCAATTTCGGGACAGGGGACAACGGAATACGAGCAGTACTTC. It encodes CSASPISGQGTTEYEQYF.